Presented here are 22 T cell receptor beta chains from one specimen sequenced in a study of shared clonotypes between healthy human individuals. Using immunoSEQ multiplex PCR, the repertoire was profiled, and TCRdb retains in-frame clones only, with some absent. The table includes some 2 million clones, 95% detected once. The source material was naive CD4+ T cells sorted from blood. Stated subset: CD45RA+ positively selected. These receptors were taken from a man in his late teens or twenties in good health.

The V gene is TRBV29-1, the J gene TRBJ2-1, with D unresolved. The CDR3 totals 12 residues. Trimming removed 4 bases from V and 10 bases from J, with 14 bases in between. CDR1 SQVTM and CDR2 ANQGSEA come from the germline V gene. In DNA, the CDR3 is TGCAGCGTTGGGCCTAATGTCAAGGAGCAGTTCTTC. Protein: CSVGPNVKEQFF.

As for this clone: This sample also contains other DNA sequences that code for the same CDR3. This chain connects TRBV7-9 to TRBJ2-3; a weak D match, TRBD1 (6 bases). The V and J ends lost 1 base and 3 bases respectively, with 11 bases between them. Per germline, CDR1 SEHNR and CDR2 FQNEAQ (reference sequence). The CDR3 totals 15 residues. The CDR3 protein is CASSLGQGSTDTQYF. Written as DNA, the CDR3 is TGTGCCAGCAGCTTAGGGCAGGGGTCAACAGATACGCAGTATTTT.

The table lists this clone with a count of one. This chain joins TRBV11-2 and TRBJ2-6; D call uncertain. Trimming took off 5 bases at V and 11 bases at J, with 19 bases between the two ends. There are 15 residues in the CDR3. Germline assignment: CDR1 SGHAT and CDR2 FQNNGV. In nucleotides, the CDR3 is TGTGCCAGCAGCAGTAGACCCCCGGCCCTGGACGTCCTGACTTTC. Translation gives CASSSRPPALDVLTF. Filled out from reference TRBV11-2 and TRBJ2-6, the complete variable domain reads EAGVAQSPRYKIIEKRQSVAFWCNPISGHATLYWYQQILGQGPKLLIQFQNNGVVDDSQLPKDRFSAERLKGVDSTLKIQPAKLEDSAVYLCASSSRPPALDVLTFGAGSRLTVL.

This sequence joins TRBV6-1 and TRBJ2-1; TRBD2 matches 7 bases. The germline V gene encodes CDR1 MNHNS and CDR2 SASEGT. The trim removed 6 bases at V and 13 bases at J, leaving 6 bases unmatched. This CDR3 region has 11 residues. Written as DNA, the CDR3 is TGTGCCAGCAGAGGGGACTACTATCAGTTCTTC. Protein: CASRGDYYQFF.

The chain combines TRBV5-5 with TRBJ2-1; no reliable D call. Trimming took 0 bases from V and 9 from J, leaving 10 bases between them. Germline CDR1 and CDR2: SGHKS and YYEKEE (reference sequence). The CDR3 is 13 residues long. The CDR3 bases are TGTGCCAGCAGCTTGGTGGGCGTCGGTGAGCAGTTCTTC. This translates into CASSLVGVGEQFF. The variable domain in full, completed from reference TRBV5-5 and TRBJ2-1, reads DAGVTQSPTHLIKTRGQQVTLRCSPISGHKSVSWYQQVLGQGPQFIFQYYEKEERGRGNFPDRFSARQFPNYSSELNVNALLLGDSALYLCASSLVGVGEQFFGPGTRLTVL.

The CDR3 is CAISQRGTGELFF. The CDR3 bases are TGTGCCATCAGCCAGCGGGGCACCGGGGAGCTGTTTTTT. The gene calls are TRBV10-3 and TRBJ2-2; TRBD2 aligns across 7 bases. The CDR3 covers 13 residues. CDR1 and CDR2 from the germline V gene are ENHRY and SYGVKD. The J segment lost 4 bases and the V segment lost 6 bases, leaving 2 bases of the junction unmatched.

Turning to this clone: The sample contains more than one DNA sequence encoding this CDR3. J is TRBJ2-7 and V is TRBV18; TRBD2 might be the D (5 bases). This CDR3 is 13 amino acids long. Germline CDR1 KGHSH, CDR2 LQKENI. Between the trimmed V and J ends, which lost 2 bases and 1 base, there was a span of 6 bases. CDR3 loop: CASSPRGSYEQYF. As DNA, the CDR3 is TGTGCCAGCTCACCAAGAGGGTCCTACGAGCAGTACTTC.

The J gene is TRBJ2-7, the V gene TRBV13, with TRBD2 identical over 12 bases. The germline CDR1 and CDR2 sequences are PRHDT and FYEKMQ (reference sequence). Trimming at V came to 0 bases and at J to 7 bases, leaving 4 bases not matched to a gene. The CDR3 extends over 15 amino acids. DNA for the CDR3: TGTGCCAGCAGCTTAGGCCTAGCGGGAGGGGGTGAGCAGTACTTC. This translates into CASSLGLAGGGEQYF.

This chain uses TRBV7-3 with TRBJ2-2; tentative D call: TRBD2 (5 bases). The germline V gene encodes CDR1 SGHTA and CDR2 FQGTGA. V shed 5 bases and J shed 0 bases, with 7 bases lying between them. This CDR3 comprises 14 residues. The CDR3 spells CASSPSPNTGELFF. The CDR3 DNA sequence: TGTGCCAGCAGCCCTAGCCCGAACACCGGGGAGCTGTTTTTT.

A remark on this clone: One end of the junction fails to match germline, which may point to a read error. The CDR3: CASRLTGNYEQYF. The DNA for the CDR3 is TGTGCCAGCCGCTTGACAGGGAACTACGAGCAGTACTTC. The V and J genes are TRBV5-6 and TRBJ2-7; TRBD1 matches at 7 bases. Per germline, CDR1 SGHDT and CDR2 YYEEEE. This CDR3 has 13 amino acids.

The chain carries TRBV27 and TRBJ1-1; TRBD1 might be the D (5 bases). This CDR3 has 15 residues. The germline CDR1 and CDR2 sequences are MNHEY and SMNVEV (reference sequence). V was pared by 4 bases and J by 2 bases, with 14 bases between. The CDR3 region has the DNA TGTGCCAGCAGTTCCTGGGGACGGACTAACACTGAAGCTTTCTTT. It translates to CASSSWGRTNTEAFF.

The J gene is TRBJ2-3, the V gene TRBV9; tentative D call: TRBD2 (6 bases). The CDR3 loop spans 15 amino acids. CDR1 and CDR2 from the germline V gene are SGDLS and YYNGEE. V lost 0 bases and J 4 bases, leaving 12 bases between the germline ends. The CDR3 sequence: CASSVEGWRADTQYF. The CDR3 DNA is TGTGCCAGCAGCGTAGAAGGATGGAGGGCAGATACGCAGTATTTT.

Regarding this clone: The sample contains more than one DNA sequence encoding this CDR3. V is TRBV6-5 and J is TRBJ1-6, with TRBD1 matching over 9 bases. V trimming: 4 bases; J trimming: 7 bases; junction bases outside the gene matches: 2. CDR3 length: 14 amino acids. Looked up from germline, CDR1 is MNHEY and CDR2 is SVGAGI. CDR3: CASSSGQGNSPLHF. The DNA of the CDR3 is TGTGCCAGCAGTTCGGGACAGGGAAATTCACCCCTCCACTTT.

This chain joins TRBV6-1 and TRBJ1-1; 10 bases map to TRBD1. V shed 6 bases, J shed 3 bases, and the junction held 1 base outside the gene matches. This CDR3 is 13 amino acids long. Germline CDR1 is MNHNS and CDR2 is SASEGT. The CDR3 coding sequence is TGTGCCAGCAGCGGGACAGGGGACACTGAAGCTTTCTTT. It yields the protein CASSGTGDTEAFF.

In DNA form, the CDR3 reads TGTGCCAGCAAACAAGGGTGGGAAGGTTCGAATGAGCAGTTCTTC. This encodes CASKQGWEGSNEQFF. The chain recombines TRBV6-1 with TRBJ2-1; D unclear. V was shortened by 7 bases and J by 7 bases, with 20 bases between the two germline ends. The CDR3 extends over 15 amino acids. Germline values: CDR1 MNHNS, CDR2 SASEGT.

This clone appeared once. This chain joins TRBV5-6 and TRBJ1-2, with D possibly being TRBD1 (5 bases). CDR1 and CDR2 from the germline V gene are SGHDT and YYEEEE. V was clipped by 3 bases and J by 7 bases, with 19 bases between them. CDR3 length: 15 residues. CDR3 loop: CASSWGGQMGPGYTF. Written as DNA, the CDR3 is TGTGCCAGCAGCTGGGGCGGGCAGATGGGTCCTGGCTACACCTTC.

The V and J genes are TRBV6-5 and TRBJ2-7; 7 bases agree with TRBD1. Germline V gene sequence: CDR1 MNHEY, CDR2 SVGAGI. The CDR3 runs 14 residues. The V gene end was trimmed by 4 bases and the J gene end by 4 bases; junction bases not matched to a gene: 7. CDR3 sequence reads: CASSLPGQQYEQYF. The CDR3 DNA reads TGTGCCAGCAGTTTGCCGGGACAGCAATACGAGCAGTACTTC.

As regards this clone: The sample contains more than one DNA sequence encoding this CDR3. The rearrangement joins TRBV19 to TRBJ2-7, with 8 bases matching TRBD1. CDR3 length equals 14 residues. V dropped 3 bases and J dropped 4; count of bases not matched to a gene: 5. CDR1 and CDR2 from the germline V gene are LNHDA and SQIVND (reference sequence). The CDR3 is CASSIRQGAYEQYF. CDR3 nucleotide sequence: TGTGCCAGTAGTATTAGGCAGGGGGCTTACGAGCAGTACTTC.

Note on this clone: The same CDR3 is also encoded by other DNA sequences in this sample. This chain joins TRBV5-4 and TRBJ2-5; D is uncertain. The CDR3 runs 14 residues. Germline values: CDR1 SGHNT, CDR2 YYREEE (reference sequence). Trimming shortened V by 0 bases and J by 1 base, and 7 bases separated the two germline ends. CDR3 coding DNA: TGTGCCAGCAGCTTGGTGTCAGGCCAAGAGACCCAGTACTTC. Amino acids: CASSLVSGQETQYF.

To note about this clone: A much larger clone sits a single nucleotide away, making a read error possible. The chain recombines TRBV10-3 with TRBJ2-7, with TRBD2 matching over 7 bases. The CDR3 has 12 residues. The germline V gene has CDR1 ENHRY and CDR2 SYGVKD. The CDR3 loop reads CAIAGERYERYF. The CDR3 coding sequence is TGTGCCATCGCGGGGGAAAGGTACGAGCGGTACTTC.

The rearrangement links TRBV5-1 to TRBJ2-3; TRBD2 matches at 11 bases. The CDR3 has 18 residues. Germline CDR1 reads SGHRS; CDR2 reads YFSETQ. J gave up 2 bases and V 0 bases, and 8 bases lay outside the gene matches. The CDR3, as DNA: TGCGCCAGCAGCTTGGTCCCTAGCGGGGGGCCGTACACAGATACGCAGTATTTT. This codes for CASSLVPSGGPYTDTQYF.

This clone has only one observation. J is TRBJ1-3 and V is TRBV5-4; D call uncertain. Deletions cut 0 bases from V and 2 bases from J, with 9 bases between. The CDR3 consists of 15 residues. Germline V CDR1 and CDR2: SGHNT, YYREEE (reference sequence). CDR3 residues: CASSLGGLAGNTIYF. The CDR3 DNA is TGTGCCAGCAGCTTGGGGGGATTGGCTGGAAACACCATATATTTT. Based on the CDR3 plus reference TRBV5-4 and TRBJ1-3, the full variable domain is ETGVTQSPTHLIKTRGQQVTLRCSSQSGHNTVSWYQQALGQGPQFIFQYYREEENGRGNFPPRFSGLQFPNYSSELNVNALELDDSALYLCASSLGGLAGNTIYFGEGSWLTVV.